This T cell receptor (beta chain) was profiled in a study of T cells after yellow fever vaccination (dated by TCRdb to the late 2010s). At the level of the whole study: Libraries from fractions with low cell numbers were prepared with the SMART-Seq v4 Ultra Low Input RNA kit. Two healthy male donors, one aged 18 to 30 and one aged 30 to 40 years, made up the cohort. Bulk PBMC replicates and cell subsets were isolated from blood drawn at multiple timepoints before and after both primary and secondary immunization. To follow T-cell clones before and after primary and booster YFV17D yellow fever vaccination, bulk TCR alpha and beta repertoires were sequenced over time. The investigation overall reported the following: Only a couple of donors were included in the study, so the extent to which the findings can be generalized is limited. Compared with the primary T-cell response, the secondary T-cell response was faster but weaker, reaching its peak on day 5 rather than on day 15. Because abundant contaminating clonotypes from the bulk population could be contained in FACS-sorted repertoires, computational filtering was required. Most clones expanded after primary vaccination (around 96% of CD4 and roughly 91% of CD8) were re-detected after the booster, suggesting that broad memory maintenance occurred. A small fraction of clonotypes appeared in both the CD4 and CD8 compartments, likely as a result of convergent recombination.

The treatment or condition label on this specimen signifies: live attenuated yellow fever vaccine strain. A standard Ficoll-Paque protocol was used to isolate PBMCs from peripheral blood. CD4 and CD8 T-cell fractions were isolated with Dynabeads CD4 and CD8 positive selection kits. RNA was extracted with TriZol from bulk PBMCs, CD4 and CD8 fractions, and dextramer-positive and dextramer-negative fractions. This clonotype was detected many times. The antigen this receptor binds is unknown. Qualities for individual bases were not recorded, and no much larger clone is one base off. CDR1 SGHRS and CDR2 YFSETQ are derived from the germline V gene. Trimming accounts for 4 bases at V and 1 base at J, while the number of junction bases matched to no gene is 4. The CDR3 starts with the cysteine, ends with the phenylalanine, and has 14 residues. The DNA shown is the 42-base CDR3, in frame from base 1. Sequenced using an Illumina NovaSeq 6000. Synthesis of TCR cDNA relied on 5'RACE template switching, a step that introduced a universal primer site along with unique molecular identifiers. Priming of cDNA synthesis was performed from both the TCR alpha and TCR beta constant segments. Libraries were amplified in two PCR steps, with sample barcodes and sequencing adapters added in the second step. Libraries were sequenced on Illumina HiSeq 2500 (2x100 bp) or NovaSeq (2x150 bp). On the study's bioinformatics: Reads were demultiplexed and collapsed into UMI consensus sequences with MIGEC, and V(D)J alignment was performed with MiXCR. Vaccine-responding clonotypes were identified with edgeR using replicate PBMC samples, with FDR below 0.01 and a log2 fold change above 5 up to day 15 being required. CD4 or CD8 identity was assigned to each bulk clonotype according to whether the clonotype was present at higher abundance in the sequenced CD4 repertoire or the sequenced CD8 repertoire. TCRdb redid the processing of the public reads, applying fastp at Q25 and MiXCR, and retained in-frame beta chains. For every CDR3 protein sequence, its rows merge into one entry that carries the most common genes and DNA. TCRdb's processing, not the study's, gives the V and J calls here. For this sample there are about 260,000 distinct CDR3 sequences; around 4.9% appear just once. Less than 3.5% of the sample lies in the top ten.

The receptor comes from a young man who received the YFV17D yellow fever vaccine. Recombination linked TRBV5-1 to TRBJ1-1, with 7 bases matching TRBD1. Material: CD4+ T cells sorted from PBMCs, obtained on the day of the yellow fever booster vaccination. The CDR3 is CASSITGENTEAFF. The DNA reads TGCGCCAGCAGCATAACAGGGGAGAACACTGAAGCTTTCTTT.